Included here is one T cell receptor (beta chain) sequence, with context. This CDR3 contains 16 residues. The germline CDR1 and CDR2 sequences are SEHNR and FQNEAQ (reference sequence). V lost 2 bases and J 0 bases, leaving 13 bases between the germline ends. The data originate from a study of cytomegalovirus exposure and HLA in healthy donors. Use of 60 Vbeta and 13 Jbeta primers characterized the PCR. Sequencing was performed with immunoSEQ multiplex PCR; in TCRdb, only in-frame clones are kept and a portion is missing. The table includes 150,000 to 200,000 clones, roughly four fifths detected once.

Sequences were obtained from PBMCs. The chain carries TRBV7-9 and TRBJ1-2; D not certain. This receptor was obtained from a woman between 18 and 30 years old in good health and CMV-seropositive. The CDR3 sequence: CASSLLKAEANYGYTF. The CDR3 DNA sequence: TGTGCCAGCAGCTTATTAAAGGCGGAAGCTAACTATGGCTACACCTTC.